Below, 32 T cell receptor beta chains from the same sample are listed, as sequenced in a study of shared clonotypes between healthy human individuals. Produced via immunoSEQ multiplex PCR; TCRdb's table is partial and in-frame only. The data show about 2 million clones, with roughly 94% seen just once and more than 0.1% held by the top ten. Sample: naive CD4+ T cells sorted from blood. Subset specified: CD45RA+ positively selected. These receptor sequences come from a man between 18 and 35 years old in good health.

V gene TRBV11-2 combines with J gene TRBJ1-2; D remains unclear. V gave up 1 base and J gave up 0 bases, with 9 bases separating them. The germline V gene encodes CDR1 SGHAT and CDR2 FQNNGV. The CDR3 is 15 residues long. CDR3 amino acids: CASSLVPGANYGYTF. The CDR3 nucleotides are TGTGCCAGCAGCTTAGTTCCAGGCGCTAACTATGGCTACACCTTC.

In its sample, this clone was seen a few times. Other nucleotide sequences from this sample produce the same CDR3. The rearrangement uses TRBV5-1 and TRBJ2-7; tentative D call: TRBD1 (6 bases). This CDR3 is built from 13 residues. The germline V gene has CDR1 SGHRS and CDR2 YFSETQ. V lost 4 bases and J 0 bases, leaving 8 bases between the germline ends. The CDR3 reads CASSADSSYEQYF. CDR3 sequence (DNA): TGCGCCAGCAGCGCGGACAGCTCCTACGAGCAGTACTTC.

As regards this clone: Other DNA sequences in the same sample also yield this CDR3. The V gene is TRBV5-1, the J gene TRBJ2-3; 9 bases are a match to TRBD1. The J segment lost 3 bases and the V segment lost 3 bases, leaving 5 bases of the junction unmatched. CDR1 and CDR2 from the germline V gene are SGHRS and YFSETQ. This CDR3 comprises 15 residues. The CDR3 DNA sequence: TGCGCCAGCAGCTCGGGACAGGGAGGGACAGATACGCAGTATTTT. It encodes CASSSGQGGTDTQYF. The complete variable domain, with remaining parts taken from reference TRBV5-1 and TRBJ2-3, reads KAGVTQTPRYLIKTRGQQVTLSCSPISGHRSVSWYQQTPGQGLQFLFEYFSETQRNKGNFPGRFSGRQFSNSRSEMNVSTLELGDSALYLCASSSGQGGTDTQYFGPGTRLTVL.

The genes are TRBV7-2 and TRBJ2-1; D is ambiguous. Trimming took 5 bases from V and 3 from J, leaving 14 bases between them. Germline V CDR1 and CDR2: SGHTA, FQGNSA. The CDR3 has 15 amino acids. The CDR3 DNA sequence: TGTGCCAGCAGCCCCGGTAGTGGAAGCTACAATGAGCAGTTCTTC. Protein sequence: CASSPGSGSYNEQFF.

CDR3 protein: CASSEGQGTRNTIYF. CDR3 nucleotides: TGTGCCAGCAGTGAAGGACAGGGAACACGAAACACCATATATTTT. The chain uses TRBV6-1 and TRBJ1-3; 7 positions agree with TRBD1. Germline V gene sequence: CDR1 MNHNS, CDR2 SASEGT. J lost 5 bases, V lost 1 base, and 5 bases had no gene match. The CDR3 totals 15 residues.

The V and J genes are TRBV7-3 and TRBJ1-1; D is unresolved. The CDR3 spans 13 residues. Between the trimmed V and J ends, which lost 0 bases and 5 bases, there was a span of 7 bases. Looked up from germline, CDR1 is SGHTA and CDR2 is FQGTGA. The CDR3 sequence: CASSLTRRTEAFF. For the CDR3, the DNA is TGTGCCAGCAGCTTAACGAGGCGGACTGAAGCTTTCTTT.

Remarks on this clone: Other DNA sequences within the sample encode an identical CDR3. This chain joins TRBV5-1 and TRBJ2-5; D gene unclear. The V end lost 2 bases, the J end lost 2 bases, and 4 bases lay between the germline ends. The CDR3 consists of 12 residues. The V gene's germline CDR1 is SGHRS and CDR2 YFSETQ. This chain's CDR3 is CASSLYQETQYF. Here the CDR3 DNA reads TGCGCCAGCAGCTTATATCAAGAGACCCAGTACTTC.

The rearrangement joins TRBV11-2 to TRBJ1-6; no clear D. There are 15 residues in the CDR3. V was pared by 4 bases and J by 5 bases, with 12 bases between. Germline V gene sequence: CDR1 SGHAT, CDR2 FQNNGV. The CDR3 sequence is CASSYGERHNSPLHF. Here the CDR3 DNA reads TGTGCCAGCAGCTACGGGGAGCGACATAATTCACCCCTCCACTTT.

This clone was observed once. This chain links TRBV7-6 with TRBJ2-7; D remains unclear. Germline V lookup: CDR1 SGHVS, CDR2 FNYEAQ. This CDR3 has 13 residues. V was trimmed by 5 bases and J by 3 bases, leaving 11 bases between them. The CDR3 loop is CASSRHRDYEQYF. In nucleotides, the CDR3 is TGTGCCAGCAGCCGCCACAGAGACTACGAGCAGTACTTC.

The J gene is TRBJ2-2, the V gene TRBV11-2; 10 bases are a match to TRBD2. Germline V CDR1 and CDR2: SGHAT, FQNNGV. The CDR3 length is 16 residues. Trimming removed 4 bases from V and 5 bases from J; junction bases left unmatched: 7. The CDR3 DNA is TGTGCCAGCAGCTCTCTAGCGGGAGTCTCGACCGGGGAGCTGTTTTTT. As protein: CASSSLAGVSTGELFF.

The V gene is TRBV7-2, the J gene TRBJ2-4; no clear D. The germline V gene encodes CDR1 SGHTA and CDR2 FQGNSA. The CDR3 length is 13 residues. V was shortened by 5 bases and J by 6 bases, with 11 bases between the two germline ends. The CDR3 nucleotides read TGTGCCAGCAGCCCCGCGGTGGTAAACATTCAGTACTTC. Translating it yields CASSPAVVNIQYF.

This chain uses TRBV27 with TRBJ1-2; D unresolved. Per the germline V gene, CDR1 is MNHEY and CDR2 is SMNVEV (reference sequence). Trimming shortened V by 5 bases and J by 5 bases, and 18 bases separated the two germline ends. This CDR3 has 15 amino acids. The CDR3 protein is CASSDIVGGRYGYTF. The CDR3 coding sequence is TGTGCCAGCAGTGACATCGTCGGCGGCCGATATGGCTACACCTTC.

This chain connects TRBV6-5 to TRBJ2-4; D not certain. V was trimmed by 0 bases and J by 9 bases, leaving 3 bases between them. This CDR3 is 11 amino acids long. The germline gives CDR1 MNHEY, CDR2 SVGAGI. CDR3 in amino acids: CASSYSGIQYF. The CDR3 coding sequence is TGTGCCAGCAGTTACTCGGGCATTCAGTACTTC.

The chain has TRBV10-3 and TRBJ2-3; D may correspond to TRBD1 or TRBD2 (5 bases each). This CDR3 spans 16 amino acids. V was clipped by 6 bases and J by 0 bases, with 16 bases between them. CDR1 and CDR2 (germline): ENHRY, SYGVKD. CDR3 loop: CAIRGIGTTSTDTQYF. The CDR3 region has the DNA TGTGCCATCAGAGGTATAGGGACCACTAGCACAGATACGCAGTATTTT.

The chain couples TRBV15 to TRBJ1-2, with TRBD1 identical over 8 bases. This CDR3 spans 16 amino acids. The V gene end was trimmed by 3 bases and the J gene end by 5 bases; junction bases not matched to a gene: 11. Germline V CDR1 and CDR2: LNHNV, YYDKDF (reference sequence). CDR3 residues: CATSRPGQAFRYGYTF. CDR3 bases: TGTGCCACCAGCAGGCCGGGACAGGCGTTTAGGTATGGCTACACCTTC.

This chain uses TRBV18 with TRBJ2-3; 7 bases align to TRBD1. The CDR3 consists of 15 residues. Unmatched junction bases numbered 5, after V lost 1 base and J lost 4 bases. Germline CDR1 reads KGHSH; CDR2 reads LQKENI. The chain's CDR3 is CASSPQGASSDTQYF. The CDR3 DNA reads TGTGCCAGCTCACCACAGGGGGCTAGCTCAGATACGCAGTATTTT.

Remarks on this clone: In the same sample, other DNA sequences code for this CDR3. The chain recombines TRBV5-1 with TRBJ2-5; a possible D gene is TRBD1 (6 bases). The germline gives CDR1 SGHRS, CDR2 YFSETQ. The germline V and J ends were trimmed by 1 base and 4 bases, with 8 bases remaining between them. The CDR3 has 13 residues. In DNA, the CDR3 is TGCGCCAGCAGCTTGACAGGGACAGAGACCCAGTACTTC. It codes for CASSLTGTETQYF.

The chain links TRBV7-2 to TRBJ1-6; 9 nucleotides match TRBD1. Germline CDR1 is SGHTA and CDR2 is FQGNSA. V lost 1 base, J lost 12 bases, and 4 bases stayed unmatched. The CDR3 sequence is 14 residues long. The CDR3 sequence: CASSLGGTGQPLHF. The CDR3 region has the DNA TGTGCCAGCAGCTTAGGTGGGACAGGGCAACCCCTCCACTTT. Filled out from reference TRBV7-2 and TRBJ1-6, the complete variable domain reads GAGVSQSPSNKVTEKGKDVELRCDPISGHTALYWYRQSLGQGLEFLIYFQGNSAPDKSGLPSDRFSAERTGGSVSTLTIQRTQQEDSAVYLCASSLGGTGQPLHFGNGTRLTVT.

As to this clone: The same CDR3 also results from other DNA sequences found in this sample. The chain combines TRBV6-5 with TRBJ1-2; D gene unclear. The CDR3 is 14 residues long. CDR1 and CDR2 (germline): MNHEY, SVGAGI. V shed 0 bases and J shed 5 bases, with 10 bases lying between them. Here the CDR3 reads CASSYSRGGYGYTF. The CDR3 nucleotides read TGTGCCAGCAGTTACTCGCGGGGAGGGTATGGCTACACCTTC.

The chain couples TRBV5-1 to TRBJ2-7; 8 bases line up with TRBD1. The CDR3 is 15 amino acids. The V and J ends lost 3 bases and 2 bases, in that order; junction bases with no gene match: 7. The germline CDR1 and CDR2 sequences are SGHRS and YFSETQ. The CDR3 DNA sequence: TGCGCCAGCAGCTCTGACGGGACAGGCGCCTACGAGCAGTACTTC. It yields the protein CASSSDGTGAYEQYF.

The rearrangement joins TRBV6-6 to TRBJ2-1; 10 bases match TRBD2. The CDR3 consists of 15 residues. Trimming at V came to 0 bases and at J to 9 bases, leaving 5 bases not matched to a gene. CDR1 and CDR2 (germline): MNHNY, SVGAGI (reference sequence). The CDR3 here is CASSYSPSGGGEQFF. The DNA for the CDR3 is TGTGCCAGCAGTTACTCGCCTAGCGGGGGAGGTGAGCAGTTCTTC.

CDR3 in DNA: TGCGCCAGCAGTGTACGAATCGGGACAGCCAGCCTTAACACTGAAGCTTTCTTT. Translated: CASSVRIGTASLNTEAFF. V and J are TRBV10-2 and TRBJ1-1; 7 bases map to TRBD1. V was pared by 4 bases and J by 2 bases, with 16 bases of the junction left unmatched. The germline V gene has CDR1 WSHSY and CDR2 SAAADI. CDR3 length: 18 amino acids.

Worth noting for this clone: Distinct nucleotide sequences in the sample also encode this CDR3. The gene calls are TRBV5-6 and TRBJ2-7, with unresolved D. With 1 base removed from V and 2 bases from J, the gap between germline ends came to 4 bases. This CDR3 is 12 amino acids long. Germline-derived CDR1 and CDR2 are SGHDT and YYEEEE. CDR3 amino acids: CASSLLTYEQYF. The CDR3 nucleotides are TGTGCCAGCAGCTTGCTAACCTACGAGCAGTACTTC.

This clone was found once. The rearrangement links TRBV11-2 to TRBJ2-5, with unresolved D. The CDR3 runs to 15 residues. In germline, CDR1 is SGHAT, CDR2 FQNNGV. V lost 1 base, J lost 0 bases, and 9 bases lay in between. The CDR3 DNA follows: TGTGCCAGCAGCTTAGTGGTCAAGCACCAAGAGACCCAGTACTTC. It codes for CASSLVVKHQETQYF. The full variable domain, with the rest looked up from reference TRBV11-2 and TRBJ2-5, is EAGVAQSPRYKIIEKRQSVAFWCNPISGHATLYWYQQILGQGPKLLIQFQNNGVVDDSQLPKDRFSAERLKGVDSTLKIQPAKLEDSAVYLCASSLVVKHQETQYFGPGTRLLVL.

Details on this clone: Compared with germline, one end of the junction differs, possibly owing to a read error. Other DNA sequences within the sample encode an identical CDR3. This sequence joins TRBV7-7 and TRBJ2-3; D remains ambiguous. The V gene's germline CDR1 is SSHAT and CDR2 FNYEAQ (reference sequence). The CDR3 totals 13 residues. The CDR3 sequence: CASSFGSTDTQYF. The CDR3 DNA follows: TGTGCTAGCAGCTTCGGCAGCACAGATACGCAGTATTTT.

The chain has TRBV18 and TRBJ1-2; tentative D call: TRBD1 (5 bases). Germline V gene sequence: CDR1 KGHSH, CDR2 LQKENI. V was pared by 0 bases and J by 1 base, with 9 bases between. The CDR3 has 15 residues. The CDR3 region has the DNA TGTGCCAGCTCACCACCGGTACAGGATAACTATGGCTACACCTTC. Translated: CASSPPVQDNYGYTF.

The chain recombines TRBV7-8 with TRBJ2-7; 9 bases align to TRBD2. In germline, CDR1 is SGHVS, CDR2 FQNEAQ. The CDR3 loop spans 15 amino acids. V shed 8 bases, J shed 0 bases, and the junction held 8 bases outside the gene matches. DNA for the CDR3: TGTGCCAGCTTGAGAGCTAGCGGGATCTCCTACGAGCAGTACTTC. As protein: CASLRASGISYEQYF.

The chain uses TRBV21-1 and TRBJ2-2; TRBD2 is the table's D call and was not checked against the DNA. TRBV21-1 is annotated as a pseudogene. The CDR3 is made up of 20 amino acids. The CDR3 DNA is TGTGCCAGCAGCAAAGCGCTAGTAGTCGGGACTCAGGTGAGGACCGGGGAGCTGTTTTTT. It yields the protein CASSKALVVGTQVRTGELFF.

The chain has TRBV7-3 and TRBJ2-2; D possibly matches TRBD1 or TRBD2 (5 bases each). This CDR3 contains 14 residues. CDR1 is SGHTA and CDR2 is FQGTGA in the germline V gene. Trimming stripped 6 bases from V and 5 bases from J, with 13 bases between. In DNA form, the CDR3 reads TGTGCCAGCAGTCGGGACCCAGGGACCGGGGAGCTGTTTTTT. The encoded protein is CASSRDPGTGELFF. The full variable domain, completed using reference TRBV7-3 and TRBJ2-2, is GAGVSQTPSNKVTEKGKYVELRCDPISGHTALYWYRQSLGQGPEFLIYFQGTGAADDSGLPNDRFFAVRPEGSVSTLKIQRTERGDSAVYLCASSRDPGTGELFFGEGSRLTVL.

The chain recombines TRBV27 with TRBJ2-5, with 10 bases lining up with TRBD2. The J segment lost 3 bases and the V segment lost 8 bases, leaving 6 bases of the junction unmatched. The CDR3 spans 14 residues. CDR1 and CDR2 from the germline V gene are MNHEY and SMNVEV (reference sequence). As DNA, the CDR3 is TGTGCCAGCGGTAGCGGGGGGAAGAAAGAGACCCAGTACTTC. As protein: CASGSGGKKETQYF.

The chain recombines TRBV4-2 with TRBJ2-2; possibly TRBD2 for D (7 bases). Germline V gene data show CDR1 as LGHNA and CDR2 as YNFKEQ. The CDR3 loop spans 18 amino acids. The V end was cut by 2 bases, the J end by 4 bases, with 20 bases between. The CDR3 region has the DNA TGTGCCAGCAGCCAAACCGCTACCGCGGGGGCCCCCACCGGGGAGCTGTTTTTT. It codes for CASSQTATAGAPTGELFF.

This clone appeared a single time. The rearrangement joins TRBV10-3 to TRBJ2-5, with 8 positions matching TRBD2. Germline values: CDR1 ENHRY, CDR2 SYGVKD. Trimming removed 4 bases from V and 3 bases from J; junction bases left unmatched: 10. The CDR3 totals 16 residues. The CDR3 is CAISVGLAGREETQYF. The CDR3 coding sequence is TGTGCCATCAGTGTCGGACTAGCTGGAAGAGAAGAGACCCAGTACTTC.